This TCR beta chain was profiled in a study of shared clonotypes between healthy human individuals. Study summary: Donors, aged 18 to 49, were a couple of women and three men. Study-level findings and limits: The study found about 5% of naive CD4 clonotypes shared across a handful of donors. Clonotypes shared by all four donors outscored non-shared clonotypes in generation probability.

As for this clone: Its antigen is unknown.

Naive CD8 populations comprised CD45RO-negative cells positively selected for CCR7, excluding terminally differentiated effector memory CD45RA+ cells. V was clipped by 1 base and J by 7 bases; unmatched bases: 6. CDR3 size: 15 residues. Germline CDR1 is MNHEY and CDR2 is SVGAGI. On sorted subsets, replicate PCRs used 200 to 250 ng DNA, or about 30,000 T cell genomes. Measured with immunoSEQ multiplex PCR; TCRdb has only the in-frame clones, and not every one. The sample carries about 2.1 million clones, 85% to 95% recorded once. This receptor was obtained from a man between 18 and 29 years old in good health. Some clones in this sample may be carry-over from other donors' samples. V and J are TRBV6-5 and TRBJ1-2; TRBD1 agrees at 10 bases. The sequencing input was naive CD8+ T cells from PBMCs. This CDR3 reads CASSYWAGQGFGYTF. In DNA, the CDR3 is TGTGCCAGCAGTTACTGGGCGGGACAGGGGTTTGGCTACACCTTC.